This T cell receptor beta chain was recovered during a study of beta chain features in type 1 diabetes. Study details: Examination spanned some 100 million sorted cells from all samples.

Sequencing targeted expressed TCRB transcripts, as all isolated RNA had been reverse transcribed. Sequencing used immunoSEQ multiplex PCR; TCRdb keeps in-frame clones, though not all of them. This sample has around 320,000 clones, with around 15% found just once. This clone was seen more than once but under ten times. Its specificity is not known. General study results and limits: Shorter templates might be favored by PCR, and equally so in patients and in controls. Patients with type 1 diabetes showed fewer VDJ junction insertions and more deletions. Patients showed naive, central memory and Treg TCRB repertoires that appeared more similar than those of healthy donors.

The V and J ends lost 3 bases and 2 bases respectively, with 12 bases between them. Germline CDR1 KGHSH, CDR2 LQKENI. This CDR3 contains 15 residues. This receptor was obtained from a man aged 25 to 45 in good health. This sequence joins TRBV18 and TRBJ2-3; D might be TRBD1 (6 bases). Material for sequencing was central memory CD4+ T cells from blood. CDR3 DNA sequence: TGTGCCAGCTCACCTCCCCACAGGGCCACAGATACGCAGTATTTT. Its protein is CASSPPHRATDTQYF. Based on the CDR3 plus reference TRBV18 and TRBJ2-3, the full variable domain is NAGVMQNPRHLVRRRGQEARLRCSPMKGHSHVYWYRQLPEEGLKFMVYLQKENIIDESGMPKERFSAEFPKEGPSILRIQQVVRGDSAAYFCASSPPHRATDTQYFGPGTRLTVL.